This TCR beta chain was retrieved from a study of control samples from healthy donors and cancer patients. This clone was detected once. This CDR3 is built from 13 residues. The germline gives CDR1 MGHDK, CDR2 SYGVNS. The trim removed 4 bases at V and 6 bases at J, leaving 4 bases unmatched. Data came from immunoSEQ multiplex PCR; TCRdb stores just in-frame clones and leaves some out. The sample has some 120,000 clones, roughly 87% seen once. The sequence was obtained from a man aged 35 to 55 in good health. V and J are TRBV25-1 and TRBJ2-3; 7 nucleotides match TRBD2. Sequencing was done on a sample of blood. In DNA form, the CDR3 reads TGTGCCAGCAGTGCGGGGAGGGAGGATACGCAGTATTTT. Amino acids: CASSAGREDTQYF. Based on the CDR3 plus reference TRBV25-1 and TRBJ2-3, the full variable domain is EADIYQTPRYLVIGTGKKITLECSQTMGHDKMYWYQQDPGMELHLIHYSYGVNSTEKGDLSSESTVSRIRTEHFPLTLESARPSHTSQYLCASSAGREDTQYFGPGTRLTVL.